One T cell receptor (beta chain) is described in this entry. The data belong to a study of T cell changes during pregnancy in multiple sclerosis. The V gene lost 7 bases and the J gene lost 0 bases, with 9 bases spanning the gap. The germline V gene has CDR1 SNHLY and CDR2 FYNNEI. This CDR3 is 13 amino acids long. Assay used: immunoSEQ multiplex PCR; TCRdb lists only in-frame clones, some missing. Of tens of thousands of clones in the sample, roughly 93% were seen once. The source is a female donor with multiple sclerosis, enrolled in a pregnancy study. The chain has TRBV2 and TRBJ1-1; D unresolved. The sequencing here drew on peripheral blood, taken in the second trimester of pregnancy. The DNA for the CDR3 is TGTGCCAGCACGGGGAATATGAACACTGAAGCTTTCTTT. Protein product: CASTGNMNTEAFF.